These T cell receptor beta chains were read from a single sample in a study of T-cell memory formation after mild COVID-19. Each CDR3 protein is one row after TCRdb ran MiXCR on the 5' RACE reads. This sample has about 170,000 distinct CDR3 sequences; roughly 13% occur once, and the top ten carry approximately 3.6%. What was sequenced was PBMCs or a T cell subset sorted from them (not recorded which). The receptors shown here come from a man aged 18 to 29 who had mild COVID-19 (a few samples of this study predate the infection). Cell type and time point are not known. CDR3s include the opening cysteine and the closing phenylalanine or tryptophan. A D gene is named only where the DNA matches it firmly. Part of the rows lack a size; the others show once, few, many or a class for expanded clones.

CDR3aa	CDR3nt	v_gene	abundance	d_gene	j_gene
CASSYSLLEAFF	TGTGCCAGCAGTTACTCGCTCCTCGAAGCTTTCTTT	TRBV6-2/TRBV6-3	few	.	TRBJ1-1
CASSSGAPPSYGYTF	TGTGCCAGCAGTTCGGGAGCCCCCCCCTCCTATGGCTACACCTTC	TRBV28	.	.	TRBJ1-2
CASSLSSGGPPIQYF	TGTGCCAGCAGCCTAAGTAGCGGGGGGCCACCCATTCAGTACTTC	TRBV7-2	many	TRBD2	TRBJ2-4
CASSSREGSNTGELFF	TGTGCCAGCAGCTCACGGGAGGGGTCGAACACCGGGGAGCTGTTTTTT	TRBV7-8	few	TRBD2	TRBJ2-2
CASSLFGENTEAFF	TGCGCCAGCAGCTTGTTTGGGGAGAACACTGAAGCTTTCTTT	TRBV5-1	many	.	TRBJ1-1
CASRGGSYNEQFF	TGTGCCAGCAGAGGGGGGTCCTACAATGAGCAGTTCTTC	TRBV28	.	.	TRBJ2-1
CASSSPKRGNEQFF	TGTGCCAGCAGTTCCCCTAAGCGGGGGAATGAGCAGTTCTTC	TRBV27	.	TRBD2	TRBJ2-1
CASSLLVNEQFF	TGCGCCAGCAGCTTGTTAGTGAATGAGCAGTTCTTC	TRBV5-1	once	.	TRBJ2-1
CASSPDRGSGEQYF	TGTGCCAGTAGTCCAGACAGGGGTTCGGGGGAGCAGTACTTC	TRBV19	.	TRBD1	TRBJ2-7
CASGIQGQGSEQFF	TGCGCCAGCGGGATCCAGGGACAGGGCAGTGAGCAGTTCTTC	TRBV5-1	few	TRBD1	TRBJ2-1
CASSPRSQRNTEAFF	TGTGCCAGCTCACCAAGGTCACAGCGGAACACTGAAGCTTTCTTT	TRBV18	many	.	TRBJ1-1
CASSYSRGANQPQHF	TGTGCCAGCAGTTACTCTCGGGGGGCCAATCAGCCCCAGCATTTT	TRBV6-5	few	.	TRBJ1-5
CASSRVSGGPTGANVLTF	TGTGCCAGCAGCAGGGTTAGCGGGGGGCCCACTGGAGCCAACGTCCTGACTTTC	TRBV7-2	.	TRBD2	TRBJ2-6
CASSLGAGASYNEQFF	TGCGCCAGCAGCTTGGGGGCGGGGGCTAGCTACAATGAGCAGTTCTTC	TRBV5-1	.	.	TRBJ2-1
CASSSIGLRETQYF	TGTGCCAGCAGCTCGATTGGACTCAGGGAGACCCAGTACTTC	TRBV7-2	.	.	TRBJ2-5
CASSPRWADTQYF	TGTGCCAGCAGCCCACGGTGGGCAGATACGCAGTATTTT	TRBV12-3/TRBV12-4	many	.	TRBJ2-3
CASSPDKFLGYTF	TGTGCCAGCTCACCAGACAAGTTTTTAGGCTACACCTTC	TRBV18	.	.	TRBJ1-2
CASSRQGDEQFF	TGCGCCAGCAGCCGACAGGGAGATGAGCAGTTCTTC	TRBV5-1	.	TRBD1	TRBJ2-1
CASSENNSPLHF	TGTGCCAGCAGCGAAAATAATTCACCCCTCCACTTT	TRBV5-6	few	.	TRBJ1-6
CASSSTGANTGELFF	TGCGCCAGCAGCTCAACAGGAGCGAACACCGGGGAGCTGTTTTTT	TRBV5-1	.	.	TRBJ2-2
CSASGPPPTGRQYGYTF	TGCAGTGCTAGTGGCCCCCCCCCGACAGGGCGTCAGTATGGCTACACCTTC	TRBV20-1	few	TRBD1	TRBJ1-2
CASSFSGGETQYF	TGTGCCAGCAGTTTTAGCGGGGGGGAGACCCAGTACTTC	TRBV27	few	TRBD2	TRBJ2-5